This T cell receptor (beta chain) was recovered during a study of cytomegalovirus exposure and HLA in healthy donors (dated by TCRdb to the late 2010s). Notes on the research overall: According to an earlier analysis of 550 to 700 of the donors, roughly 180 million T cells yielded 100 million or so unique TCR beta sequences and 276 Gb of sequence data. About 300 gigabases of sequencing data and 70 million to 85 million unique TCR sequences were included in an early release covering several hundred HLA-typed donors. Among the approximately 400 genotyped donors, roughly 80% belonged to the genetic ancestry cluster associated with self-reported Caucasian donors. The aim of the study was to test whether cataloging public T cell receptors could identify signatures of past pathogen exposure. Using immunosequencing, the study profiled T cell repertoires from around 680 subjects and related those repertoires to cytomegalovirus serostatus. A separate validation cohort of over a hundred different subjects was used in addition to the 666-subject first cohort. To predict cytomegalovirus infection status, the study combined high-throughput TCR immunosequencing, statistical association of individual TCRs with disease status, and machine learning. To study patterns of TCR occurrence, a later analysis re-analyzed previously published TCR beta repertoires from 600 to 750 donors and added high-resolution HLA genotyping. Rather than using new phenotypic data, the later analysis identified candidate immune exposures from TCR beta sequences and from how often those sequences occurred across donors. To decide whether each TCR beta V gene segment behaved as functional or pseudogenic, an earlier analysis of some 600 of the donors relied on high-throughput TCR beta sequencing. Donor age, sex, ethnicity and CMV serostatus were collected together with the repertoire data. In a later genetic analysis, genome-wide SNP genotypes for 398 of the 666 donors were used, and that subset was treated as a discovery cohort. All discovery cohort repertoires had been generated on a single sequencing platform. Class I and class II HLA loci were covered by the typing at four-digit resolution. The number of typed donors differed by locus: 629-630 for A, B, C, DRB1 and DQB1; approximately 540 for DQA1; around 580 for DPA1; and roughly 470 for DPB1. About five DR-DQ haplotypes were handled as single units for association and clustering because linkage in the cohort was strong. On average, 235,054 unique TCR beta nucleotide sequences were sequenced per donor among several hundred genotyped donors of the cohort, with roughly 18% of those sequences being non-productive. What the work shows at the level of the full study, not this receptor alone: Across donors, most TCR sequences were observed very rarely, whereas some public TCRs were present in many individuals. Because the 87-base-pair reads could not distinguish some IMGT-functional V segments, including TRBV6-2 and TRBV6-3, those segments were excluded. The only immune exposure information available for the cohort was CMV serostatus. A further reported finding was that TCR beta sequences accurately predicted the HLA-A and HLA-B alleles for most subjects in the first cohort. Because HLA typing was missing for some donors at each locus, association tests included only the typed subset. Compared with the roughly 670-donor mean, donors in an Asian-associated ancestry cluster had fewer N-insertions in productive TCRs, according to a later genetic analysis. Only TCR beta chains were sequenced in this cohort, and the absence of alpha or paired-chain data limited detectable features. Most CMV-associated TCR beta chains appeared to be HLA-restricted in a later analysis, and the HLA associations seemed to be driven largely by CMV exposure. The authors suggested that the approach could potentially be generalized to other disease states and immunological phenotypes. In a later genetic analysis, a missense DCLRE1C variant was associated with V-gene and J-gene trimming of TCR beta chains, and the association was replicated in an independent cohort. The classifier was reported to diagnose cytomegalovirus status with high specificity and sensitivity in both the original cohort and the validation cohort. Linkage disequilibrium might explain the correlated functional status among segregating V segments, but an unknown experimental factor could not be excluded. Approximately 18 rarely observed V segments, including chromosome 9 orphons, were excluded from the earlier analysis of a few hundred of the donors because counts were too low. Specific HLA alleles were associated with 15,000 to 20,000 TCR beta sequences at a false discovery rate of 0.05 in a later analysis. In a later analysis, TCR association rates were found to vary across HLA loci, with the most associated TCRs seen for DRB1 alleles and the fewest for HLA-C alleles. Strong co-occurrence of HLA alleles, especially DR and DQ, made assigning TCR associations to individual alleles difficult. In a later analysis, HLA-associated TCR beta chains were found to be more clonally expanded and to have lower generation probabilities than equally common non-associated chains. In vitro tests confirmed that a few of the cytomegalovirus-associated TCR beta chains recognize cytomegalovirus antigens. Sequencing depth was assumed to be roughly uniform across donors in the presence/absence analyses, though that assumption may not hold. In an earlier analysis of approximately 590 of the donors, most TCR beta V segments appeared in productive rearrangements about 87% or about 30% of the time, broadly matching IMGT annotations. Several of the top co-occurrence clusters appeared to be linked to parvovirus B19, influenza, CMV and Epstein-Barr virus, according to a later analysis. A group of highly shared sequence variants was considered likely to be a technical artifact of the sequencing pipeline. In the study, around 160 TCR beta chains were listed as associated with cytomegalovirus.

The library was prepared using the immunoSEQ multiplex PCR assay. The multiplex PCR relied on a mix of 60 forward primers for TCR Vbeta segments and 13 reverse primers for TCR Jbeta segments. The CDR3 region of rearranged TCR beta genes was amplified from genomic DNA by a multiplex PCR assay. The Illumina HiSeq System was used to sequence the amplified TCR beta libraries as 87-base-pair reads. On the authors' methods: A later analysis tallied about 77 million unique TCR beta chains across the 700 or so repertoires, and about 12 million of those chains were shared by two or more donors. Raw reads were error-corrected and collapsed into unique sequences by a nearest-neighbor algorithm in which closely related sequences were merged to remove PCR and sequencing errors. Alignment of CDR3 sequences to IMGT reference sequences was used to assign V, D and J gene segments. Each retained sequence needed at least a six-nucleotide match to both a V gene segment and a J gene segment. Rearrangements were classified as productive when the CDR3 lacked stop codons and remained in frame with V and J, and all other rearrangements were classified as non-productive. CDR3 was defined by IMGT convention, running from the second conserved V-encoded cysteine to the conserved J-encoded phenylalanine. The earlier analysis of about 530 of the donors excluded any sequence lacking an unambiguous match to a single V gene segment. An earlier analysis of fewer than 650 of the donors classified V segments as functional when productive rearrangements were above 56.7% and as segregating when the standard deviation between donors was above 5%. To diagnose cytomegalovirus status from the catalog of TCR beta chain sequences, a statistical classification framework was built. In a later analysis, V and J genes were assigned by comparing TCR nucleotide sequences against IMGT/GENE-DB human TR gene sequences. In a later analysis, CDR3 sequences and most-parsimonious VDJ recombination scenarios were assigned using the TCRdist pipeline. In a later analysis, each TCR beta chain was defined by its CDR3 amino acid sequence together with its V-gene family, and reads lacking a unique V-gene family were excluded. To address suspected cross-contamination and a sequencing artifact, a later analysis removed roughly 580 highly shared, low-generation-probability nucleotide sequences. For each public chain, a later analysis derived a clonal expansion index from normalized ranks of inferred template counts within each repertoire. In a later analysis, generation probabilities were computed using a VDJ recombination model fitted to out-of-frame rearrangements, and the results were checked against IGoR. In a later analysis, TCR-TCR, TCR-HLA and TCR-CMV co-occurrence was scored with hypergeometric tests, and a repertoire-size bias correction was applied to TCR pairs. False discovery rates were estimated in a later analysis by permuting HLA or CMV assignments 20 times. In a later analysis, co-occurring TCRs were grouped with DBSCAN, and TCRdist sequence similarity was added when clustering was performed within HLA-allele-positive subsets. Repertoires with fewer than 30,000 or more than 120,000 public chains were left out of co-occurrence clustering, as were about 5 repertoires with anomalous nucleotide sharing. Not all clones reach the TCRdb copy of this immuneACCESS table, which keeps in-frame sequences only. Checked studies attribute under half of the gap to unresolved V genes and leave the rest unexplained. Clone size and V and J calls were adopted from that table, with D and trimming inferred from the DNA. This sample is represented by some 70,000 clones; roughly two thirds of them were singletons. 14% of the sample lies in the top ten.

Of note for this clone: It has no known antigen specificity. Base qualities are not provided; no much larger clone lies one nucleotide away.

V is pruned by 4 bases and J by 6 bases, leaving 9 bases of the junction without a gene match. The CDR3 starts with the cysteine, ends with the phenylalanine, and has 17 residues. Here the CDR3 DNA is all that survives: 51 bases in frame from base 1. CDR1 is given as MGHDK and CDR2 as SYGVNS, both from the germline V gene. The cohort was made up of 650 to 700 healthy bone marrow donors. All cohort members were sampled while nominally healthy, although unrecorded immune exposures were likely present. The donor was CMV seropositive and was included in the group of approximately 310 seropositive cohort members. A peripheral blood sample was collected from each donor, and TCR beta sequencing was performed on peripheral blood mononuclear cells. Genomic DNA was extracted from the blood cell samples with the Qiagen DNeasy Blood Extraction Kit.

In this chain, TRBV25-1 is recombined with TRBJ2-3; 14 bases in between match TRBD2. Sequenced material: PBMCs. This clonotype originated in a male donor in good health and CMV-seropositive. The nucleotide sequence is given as TGTGCCAGCAGTGGACTGACTAGCGGGAGGGCCCTCGATACGCAGTATTTT. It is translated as CASSGLTSGRALDTQYF.